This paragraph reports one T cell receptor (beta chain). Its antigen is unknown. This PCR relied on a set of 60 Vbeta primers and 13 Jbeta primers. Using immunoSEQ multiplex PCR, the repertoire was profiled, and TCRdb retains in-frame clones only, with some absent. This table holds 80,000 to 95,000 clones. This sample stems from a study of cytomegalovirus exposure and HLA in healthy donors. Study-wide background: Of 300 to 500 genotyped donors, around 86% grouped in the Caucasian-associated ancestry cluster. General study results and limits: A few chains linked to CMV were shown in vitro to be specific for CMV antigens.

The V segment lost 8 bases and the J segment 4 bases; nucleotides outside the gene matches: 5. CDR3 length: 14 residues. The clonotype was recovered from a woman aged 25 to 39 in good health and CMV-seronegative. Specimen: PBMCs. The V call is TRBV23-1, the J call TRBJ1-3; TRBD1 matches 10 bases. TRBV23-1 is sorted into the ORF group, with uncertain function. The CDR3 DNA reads TGCGCCAGCCCCTCGGGACAGGGGGGAAACACCATATATTTT. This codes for CASPSGQGGNTIYF.